This TCR beta chain was observed in a study of shared clonotypes between healthy human individuals. Generated by immunoSEQ multiplex PCR, the TCRdb table keeps only in-frame clones and is missing some. The sample lists over a million clones; around 97% were seen once. A CD45RA-negative memory subset and a CD45RA+ naive subset were separated from the CD4+ cells. The sequencing sample was made of naive CD4+ T cells sorted from blood. Subset of the sample: CD45RA+ positively selected. The receptor was isolated from a young man in good health.

DNA of the CDR3: TGTGCCAGCAGCGTAGCTCGGGGCAGGGACGAAGAGACCCAGTACTTC. It encodes CASSVARGRDEETQYF. The chain joins TRBV9 to TRBJ2-5, with D possibly called TRBD1 or TRBD2 (5 bases each). V lost 0 bases and J 3 bases, leaving 15 bases between the germline ends. The CDR3 covers 16 residues. CDR1 and CDR2 from the germline V gene are SGDLS and YYNGEE.